The next 16 T cell receptor beta chains were all read from a single sample in a study of glioma-infiltrating T cells listed by TCRdb under 2016. The sequencer listed for this sample is Illumina MiSeq. TCR alpha and beta CDR3 regions were amplified with the iRepertoire nested amplicon-rescue multiplex PCR (arm-PCR) platform from RNA. TCRdb handled the public reads itself, with Q25 trimming in fastp and clone calling in MiXCR, and kept productive beta chains. A single entry per CDR3 protein holds the most common genes and DNA from its merged rows. Here the sample has 170,000 or so distinct CDR3 sequences; 43% occur a single time. The biggest ten clones account for about 5.2% of the sample. What was sequenced was glioma tissue, nonneoplastic brain tissue, or PBMCs (not recorded which). Receptor source: a human donor with low-grade glioma or glioblastoma, undergoing nonglioma brain surgery, or in good health (not recorded which).

A few counts support this clonotype. The chain joins TRBV10-3 to TRBJ1-1, with TRBD1 identical over 9 bases. V lost 4 bases and J lost 0; bases outside the gene matches: 6. This CDR3 contains 16 residues. Germline lookup yields CDR1 ENHRY and CDR2 SYGVKD. The CDR3 reads CAISAAGTGMNTEAFF. The CDR3 coding sequence is TGTGCCATCAGTGCGGCCGGGACAGGGATGAACACTGAAGCTTTCTTT.

This clonotype was counted many times. The chain employs TRBV28 and TRBJ2-3; the match to TRBD1 covers 9 bases. The CDR3 extends over 15 amino acids. J lost 4 bases, V lost 4 bases, and 6 bases had no gene match. Germline assignment: CDR1 MDHEN and CDR2 SYDVKM. For the CDR3, the DNA is TGTGCCAGCAGTTCGGGACAGGGTGGCGCAGATACGCAGTATTTT. Translated: CASSSGQGGADTQYF.

This chain connects TRBV3-1 to TRBJ1-4; D is undetermined. CDR1 is LGHDT and CDR2 is YNNKEL in the germline V gene (reference sequence). CDR3 size: 15 residues. V dropped 6 bases and J dropped 0 bases, with 11 bases sitting between them. CDR3 protein: CASSQAATTNEKLFF. CDR3 DNA sequence: TGTGCCAGCAGTCAGGCAGCCACAACTAATGAAAAACTGTTTTTT.

This clonotype was seen many times. V is TRBV7-8 and J is TRBJ2-7; tentatively, D is TRBD2 (6 bases). The CDR3 consists of 11 residues. CDR1 SGHVS and CDR2 FQNEAQ come from the germline V gene. V was shortened by 5 bases and J by 9 bases, with 11 bases between the two germline ends. CDR3 coding DNA: TGTGCCAGCAGCCTCGGGGGAGGGCAGTACTTC. Protein product: CASSLGGGQYF. The whole variable domain, remainder taken from reference TRBV7-8 and TRBJ2-7, is GAGVSQSPRYKVAKRGQDVALRCDPISGHVSLFWYQQALGQGPEFLTYFQNEAQLDKSGLPSDRFFAERPEGSVSTLKIQRTQQEDSAVYLCASSLGGGQYFGPGTRLTVT.

This chain connects TRBV20-1 to TRBJ1-1, with D possibly TRBD1 on 5 matching bases. Germline V CDR1 and CDR2: DFQATT, SNEGSKA (reference sequence). The V and J ends lost 5 bases and 3 bases respectively, with 13 bases between them. The CDR3 sequence is 13 residues long. CDR3 bases: TGCAGTGCTGAGGGACCGGGAGACACTGAAGCTTTCTTT. This codes for CSAEGPGDTEAFF.

Ten or more counts support this clonotype. V is TRBV19 and J is TRBJ1-1; D is undetermined. The CDR3 loop spans 13 amino acids. Trimming stripped 8 bases from V and 0 bases from J, with 10 bases between. Germline lookup yields CDR1 LNHDA and CDR2 SQIVND (reference sequence). CDR3 in DNA: TGTGCCAGTGGCAGACAAGTGAACACTGAAGCTTTCTTT. It yields the protein CASGRQVNTEAFF.

At least ten counts were recorded for this clonotype. The chain couples TRBV5-4 to TRBJ2-1; 9 bases agree with TRBD2. The CDR3 has 14 amino acids. In germline, CDR1 is SGHNT, CDR2 YYREEE (reference sequence). Losses at the gene ends were 10 bases for V and 5 bases for J; bases not matched to a gene: 10. CDR3 sequence: CASPLAGRNNEQFF. The CDR3 DNA sequence: TGTGCCTCCCCACTAGCGGGTCGTAACAATGAGCAGTTCTTC.

This chain links TRBV28 with TRBJ2-5; 10 bases line up with TRBD1. Germline assignment: CDR1 MDHEN and CDR2 SYDVKM. With 4 bases clipped from V and 4 bases from J, the junction kept 6 bases outside the gene matches. The CDR3 is 15 amino acids. CDR3 loop: CASSSPDRGRETQYF. The DNA of the CDR3 is TGTGCCAGCAGTTCCCCCGACAGGGGGCGAGAGACCCAGTACTTC. The complete variable domain, with remaining parts taken from reference TRBV28 and TRBJ2-5, reads DVKVTQSSRYLVKRTGEKVFLECVQDMDHENMFWYRQDPGLGLRLIYFSYDVKMKEKGDIPEGYSVSREKKERFSLILESASTNQTSMYLCASSSPDRGRETQYFGPGTRLLVL.

A note on this clonotype: With a much larger clone just one base away, this may be a read error. This sequence joins TRBV15 and TRBJ1-3; possible D gene TRBD1, 5 bases. Trimming pared 1 base from V and 0 bases from J, leaving 13 bases between. This CDR3 comprises 17 residues. Germline V gene data show CDR1 as LNHNV and CDR2 as YYDKDF (reference sequence). CDR3 protein: CATSRADRGDSGNTIYF. The CDR3 DNA is TGTGCCACCAGCAGAGCCGACAGAGGAGACTCTGGAAACACCATATATTTT.

This clonotype was seen a few times. This rearrangement joins TRBV2 to TRBJ2-7, with D possibly matching TRBD2 (6 bases). V lost 2 bases, J lost 3 bases, and 11 bases lay in between. This CDR3 has 14 residues. The germline V gene encodes CDR1 SNHLY and CDR2 FYNNEI. CDR3 sequence (DNA): TGTGCCAGCAGTGAATACGGAGGGGTCTACGAGCAGTACTTC. It is translated as CASSEYGGVYEQYF.

The chain recombines TRBV29-1 with TRBJ2-3, with a possible D match to TRBD2 (6 bases). The CDR3 totals 12 residues. Germline CDR1 and CDR2: SQVTM and ANQGSEA. CDR3 coding DNA: TGCAGAGCTGAGGGACTTACAGATACGCAGTATTTT. This translates into CRAEGLTDTQYF.

V is TRBV14 and J is TRBJ2-3, with 8 bases identical to TRBD2. V was pared by 3 bases and J by 5 bases, with 7 bases of the junction left unmatched. The CDR3 runs 15 residues. The germline V gene encodes CDR1 SGHDN and CDR2 FVKESK. The CDR3 reads CASSQIAGTRDTQYF. The CDR3 DNA sequence: TGTGCCAGCAGCCAGATAGCGGGAACTCGAGATACGCAGTATTTT.

This sequence joins TRBV6-1 and TRBJ1-1, with 8 bases lining up with TRBD1. Germline CDR1 reads MNHNS; CDR2 reads SASEGT. The CDR3 contains 13 residues. The ends lost 8 bases at V and 8 bases at J; junction bases unmatched: 10. The CDR3 DNA reads as TGTGCCAGCCAAACAGGGGGGTCAATGGAAGCTTTCTTT. Translating gives CASQTGGSMEAFF.

This clonotype was seen repeatedly, ten times or more. The chain joins TRBV7-2 to TRBJ2-3, with 8 bases aligning to TRBD2. With V trimmed by 3 bases and J by 4 bases, 3 bases remained unmatched. The CDR3 extends over 14 amino acids. CDR1 and CDR2 (germline): SGHTA, FQGNSA. CDR3 sequence: CASSFREGPDTQYF. DNA of the CDR3: TGTGCCAGCAGCTTCCGGGAGGGACCAGATACGCAGTATTTT.

V gene TRBV2 combines with J gene TRBJ2-7; TRBD2 agrees at 13 bases. This CDR3 is 15 amino acids long. Germline loops: CDR1 SNHLY, CDR2 FYNNEI. Trimming removed 5 bases from V and 6 bases from J; junction bases left unmatched: 7. CDR3 DNA: TGTGCCAGCAGTTTCGGGACTAGCGGGAAGGGCGAGCAGTACTTC. It yields the protein CASSFGTSGKGEQYF.

For this clonotype: A much larger clone lies a single base off, so this may be a read error. The V gene is TRBV2, the J gene TRBJ1-5; D gene ambiguous. Trimming removed 4 bases at V and 0 bases at J, with 13 bases between. Germline V lookup: CDR1 SNHLY, CDR2 FYNNEI. The CDR3 length is 16 residues. The CDR3 spells CASSGWGRISNQPQHF. CDR3 sequence (DNA): TGTGCCAGCAGTGGATGGGGTAGAATTAGCAATCAGCCCCAGCATTTT.